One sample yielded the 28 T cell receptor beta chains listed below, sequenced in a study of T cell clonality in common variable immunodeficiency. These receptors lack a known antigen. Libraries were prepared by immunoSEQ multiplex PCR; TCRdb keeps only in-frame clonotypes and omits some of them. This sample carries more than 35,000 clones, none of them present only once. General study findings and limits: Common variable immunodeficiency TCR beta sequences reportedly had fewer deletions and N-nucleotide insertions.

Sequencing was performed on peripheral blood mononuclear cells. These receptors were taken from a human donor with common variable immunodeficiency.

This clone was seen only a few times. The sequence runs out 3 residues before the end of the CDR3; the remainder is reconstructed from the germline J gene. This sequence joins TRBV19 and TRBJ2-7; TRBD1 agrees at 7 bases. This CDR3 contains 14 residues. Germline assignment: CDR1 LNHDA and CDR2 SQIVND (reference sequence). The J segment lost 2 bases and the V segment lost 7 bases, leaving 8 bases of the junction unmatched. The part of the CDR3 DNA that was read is TGTGCCAGTAAACCGACAGGGAGCCCCTACGAG. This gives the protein CASKPTGSPYE. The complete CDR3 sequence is CASKPTGSPYEQYF. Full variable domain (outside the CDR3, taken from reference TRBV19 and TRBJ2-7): DGGITQSPKYLFRKEGQNVTLSCEQNLNHDAMYWYRQDPGQGLRLIYYSQIVNDFQKGDIAEGYSVSREKKESFPLTVTSAQKNPTAFYLCASKPTGSPYEQYFGPGTRLTVT.

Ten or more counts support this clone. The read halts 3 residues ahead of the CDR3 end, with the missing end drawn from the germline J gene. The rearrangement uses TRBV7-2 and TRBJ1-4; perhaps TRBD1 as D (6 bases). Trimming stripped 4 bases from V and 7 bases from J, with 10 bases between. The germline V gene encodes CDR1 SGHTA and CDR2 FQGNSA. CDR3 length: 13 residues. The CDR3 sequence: CASSSRTVEKLFF. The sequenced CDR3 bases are TGTGCCAGCAGCTCTCGGACAGTTGAAAAA.

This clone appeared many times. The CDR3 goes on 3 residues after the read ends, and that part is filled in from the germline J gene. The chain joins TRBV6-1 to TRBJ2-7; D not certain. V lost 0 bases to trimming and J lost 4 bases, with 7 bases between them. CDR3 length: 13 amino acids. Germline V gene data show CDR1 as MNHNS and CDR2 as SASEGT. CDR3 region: CASSEAAVYEQYF. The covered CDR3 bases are TGTGCCAGCAGTGAAGCGGCGGTGTACGAG.

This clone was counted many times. CDR3: CSAAGTENTDTQYF. The covered CDR3 bases are TGCAGTGCAGCCGGGACAGAAAACACAGATACG. The V and J genes are TRBV20-1 and TRBJ2-3; TRBD1 aligns across 7 bases. The CDR3 is cut off 3 residues early in the read; its end comes from the germline J gene. This CDR3 has 14 amino acids. Trimming removed 6 bases from V and 2 bases from J; junction bases left unmatched: 8. Germline CDR1 reads DFQATT; CDR2 reads SNEGSKA (reference sequence).

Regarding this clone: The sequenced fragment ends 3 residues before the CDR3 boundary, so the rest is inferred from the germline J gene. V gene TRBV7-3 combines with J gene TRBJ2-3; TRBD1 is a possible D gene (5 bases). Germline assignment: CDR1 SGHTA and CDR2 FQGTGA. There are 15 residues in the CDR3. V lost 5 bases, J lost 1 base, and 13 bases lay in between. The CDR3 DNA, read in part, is TGTGCCAGCAGCGCCCGTCCCAGGGGCACAGATACG. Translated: CASSARPRGTDT. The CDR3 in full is CASSARPRGTDTQYF.

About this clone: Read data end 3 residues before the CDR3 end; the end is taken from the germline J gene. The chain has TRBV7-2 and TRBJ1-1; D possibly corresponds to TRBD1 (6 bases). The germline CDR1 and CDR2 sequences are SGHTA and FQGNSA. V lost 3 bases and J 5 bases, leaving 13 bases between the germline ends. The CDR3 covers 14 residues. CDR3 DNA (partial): TGTGCCAGCAGCTTCCCCGGGACAAGGACTGAA. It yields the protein CASSFPGTRTE. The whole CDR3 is CASSFPGTRTEAFF.

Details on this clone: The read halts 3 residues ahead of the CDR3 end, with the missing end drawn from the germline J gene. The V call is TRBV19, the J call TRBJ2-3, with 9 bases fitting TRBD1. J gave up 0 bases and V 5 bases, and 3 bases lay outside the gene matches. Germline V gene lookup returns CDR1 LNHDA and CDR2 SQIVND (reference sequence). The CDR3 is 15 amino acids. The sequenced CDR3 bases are TGTGCCAGTAGTGCGGACAGGGGCAGCACAGATACG. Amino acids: CASSADRGSTDT. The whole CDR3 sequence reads CASSADRGSTDTQYF.

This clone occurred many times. The chain's CDR3 is CASSPGLAVTDTQYF. CDR3 DNA (partial): TGTGCCAGCAGCCCGGGACTAGCGGTCACAGATACG. The chain has TRBV2 and TRBJ2-3, with 11 nucleotides matching TRBD2. The read finishes 3 residues shy of the CDR3 end, and the germline J gene is used to complete it. Germline V gives CDR1 SNHLY, CDR2 FYNNEI. This CDR3 is 15 amino acids long. V lost 6 bases to trimming and J lost 2 bases; unmatched junction nucleotides: 4. Based on the CDR3 plus reference TRBV2 and TRBJ2-3, the full variable domain is EPEVTQTPSHQVTQMGQEVILRCVPISNHLYFYWYRQILGQKVEFLVSFYNNEISEKSEIFDDQFSVERPDGSNFTLKIRSTKLEDSAMYFCASSPGLAVTDTQYFGPGTRLTVL.

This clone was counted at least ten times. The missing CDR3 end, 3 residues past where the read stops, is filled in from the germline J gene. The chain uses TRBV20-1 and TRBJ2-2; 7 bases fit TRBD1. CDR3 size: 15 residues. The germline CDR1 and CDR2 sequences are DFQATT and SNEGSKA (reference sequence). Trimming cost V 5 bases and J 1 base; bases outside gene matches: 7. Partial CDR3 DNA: TGCAGTGCTGCCTACAGGGGATTGAACACCGGGGAG. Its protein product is CSAAYRGLNTGE. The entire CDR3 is CSAAYRGLNTGELFF.

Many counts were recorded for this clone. The CDR3 protein is CASSEGRAGPHLADTQYF. CDR3 bases read: TGCGCCAGCAGCGAAGGACGGGCAGGGCCTCATCTGGCAGATACG. The chain is built from TRBV10-1 and TRBJ2-3; possible D gene TRBD1, 5 bases. The missing CDR3 end, 3 residues past where the read stops, is filled in from the germline J gene. The CDR3 is 18 residues long. V lost 6 bases, J lost 4 bases, and 26 bases lay in between. The germline V gene has CDR1 WNHNN and CDR2 SYGVQD (reference sequence).

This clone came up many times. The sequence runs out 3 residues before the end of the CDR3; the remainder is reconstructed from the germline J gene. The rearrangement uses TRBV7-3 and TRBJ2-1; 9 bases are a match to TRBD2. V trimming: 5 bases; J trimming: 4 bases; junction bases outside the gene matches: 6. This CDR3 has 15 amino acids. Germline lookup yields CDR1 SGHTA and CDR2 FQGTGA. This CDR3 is CASSPASGTYNEQFF. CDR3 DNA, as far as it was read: TGTGCCAGCAGCCCCGCTAGCGGGACTTACAATGAG.

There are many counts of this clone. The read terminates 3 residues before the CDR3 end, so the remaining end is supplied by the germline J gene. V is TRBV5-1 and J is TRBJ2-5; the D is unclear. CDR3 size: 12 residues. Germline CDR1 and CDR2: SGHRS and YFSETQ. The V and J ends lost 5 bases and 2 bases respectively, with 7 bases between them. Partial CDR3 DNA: TGCGCCAGCAGTTGGCAACAAGAGACC. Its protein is CASSWQQET. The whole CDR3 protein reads CASSWQQETQYF.

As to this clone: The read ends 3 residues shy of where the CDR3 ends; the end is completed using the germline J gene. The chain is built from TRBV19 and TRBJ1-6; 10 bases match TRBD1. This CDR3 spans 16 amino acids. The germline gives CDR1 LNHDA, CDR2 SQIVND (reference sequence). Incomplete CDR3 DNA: TGTGCCAGTAGTCCTCAACCGGGACAGGGGTACAAAGCC. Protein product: CASSPQPGQGYKA. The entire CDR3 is CASSPQPGQGYKALHF.

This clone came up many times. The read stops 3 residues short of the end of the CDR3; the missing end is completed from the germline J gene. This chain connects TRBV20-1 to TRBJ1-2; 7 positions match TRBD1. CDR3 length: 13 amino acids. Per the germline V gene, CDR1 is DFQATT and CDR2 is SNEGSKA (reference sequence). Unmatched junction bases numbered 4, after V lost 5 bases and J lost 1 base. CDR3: CSAARDSNYGYTF. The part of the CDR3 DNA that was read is TGCAGTGCTGCCCGGGACAGTAACTATGGC.

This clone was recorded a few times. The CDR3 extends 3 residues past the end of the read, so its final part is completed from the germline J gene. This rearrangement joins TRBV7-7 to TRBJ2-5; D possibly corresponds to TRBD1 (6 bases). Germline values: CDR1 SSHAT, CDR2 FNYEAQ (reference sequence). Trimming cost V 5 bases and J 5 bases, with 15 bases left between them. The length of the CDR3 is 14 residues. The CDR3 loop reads CASSPRRGDETQYF. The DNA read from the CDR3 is TGTGCCAGCAGCCCCCGCAGGGGCGATGAGACC.

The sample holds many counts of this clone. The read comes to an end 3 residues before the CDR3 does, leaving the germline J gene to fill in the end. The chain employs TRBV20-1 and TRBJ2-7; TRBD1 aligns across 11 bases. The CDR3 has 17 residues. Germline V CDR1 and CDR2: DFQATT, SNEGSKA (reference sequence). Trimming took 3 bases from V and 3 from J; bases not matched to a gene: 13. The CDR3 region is CSARIRVRDRGDYEQYF. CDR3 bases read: TGCAGTGCTAGGATACGAGTTAGGGACAGGGGGGACTACGAG.

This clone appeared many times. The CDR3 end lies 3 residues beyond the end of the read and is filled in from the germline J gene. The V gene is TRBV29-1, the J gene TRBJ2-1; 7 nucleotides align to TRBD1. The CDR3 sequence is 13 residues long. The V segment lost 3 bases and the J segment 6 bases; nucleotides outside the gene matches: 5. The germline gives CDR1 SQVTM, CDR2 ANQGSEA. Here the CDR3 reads CSVEPWTGNEQFF. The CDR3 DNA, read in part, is TGCAGCGTTGAGCCTTGGACAGGCAATGAG.

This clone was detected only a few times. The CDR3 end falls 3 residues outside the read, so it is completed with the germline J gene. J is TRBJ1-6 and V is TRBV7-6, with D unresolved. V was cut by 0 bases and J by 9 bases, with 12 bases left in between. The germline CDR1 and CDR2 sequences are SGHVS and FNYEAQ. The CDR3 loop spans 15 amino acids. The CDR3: CASSLAGSRSSPLHF. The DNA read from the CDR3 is TGTGCCAGCAGCTTAGCCGGGTCCCGGAGTTCACCC. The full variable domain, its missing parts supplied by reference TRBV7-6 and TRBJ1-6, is GAGVSQSPRYKVTKRGQDVALRCDPISGHVSLYWYRQALGQGPEFLTYFNYEAQQDKSGLPNDRFSAERPEGSISTLTIQRTEQRDSAMYRCASSLAGSRSSPLHFGNGTRLTVT.

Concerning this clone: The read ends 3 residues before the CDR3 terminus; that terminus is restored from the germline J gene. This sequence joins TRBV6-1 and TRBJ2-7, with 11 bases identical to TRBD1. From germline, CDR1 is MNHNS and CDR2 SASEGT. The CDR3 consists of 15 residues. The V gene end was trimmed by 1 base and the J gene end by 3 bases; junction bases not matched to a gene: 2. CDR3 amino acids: CASSEGTGGYYEQYF. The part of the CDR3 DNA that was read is TGTGCCAGCAGTGAAGGGACAGGGGGCTACTACGAG.

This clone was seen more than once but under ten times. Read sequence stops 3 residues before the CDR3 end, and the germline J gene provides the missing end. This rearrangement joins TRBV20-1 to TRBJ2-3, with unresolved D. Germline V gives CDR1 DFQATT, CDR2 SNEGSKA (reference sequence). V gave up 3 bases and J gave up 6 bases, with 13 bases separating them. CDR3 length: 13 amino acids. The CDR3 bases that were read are TGCAGTGCTAGTCTCTCGTTCGGGGATACG. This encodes CSASLSFGDT. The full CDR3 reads CSASLSFGDTQYF.

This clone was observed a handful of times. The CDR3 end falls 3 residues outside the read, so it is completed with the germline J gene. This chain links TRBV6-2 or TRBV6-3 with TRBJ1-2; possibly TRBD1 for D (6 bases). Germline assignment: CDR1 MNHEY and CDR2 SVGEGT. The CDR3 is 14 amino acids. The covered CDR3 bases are TGTGCCAGCAGTCCCGACAGGCCTATTACCGGC. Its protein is CASSPDRPITG. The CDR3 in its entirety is CASSPDRPITGYTF.

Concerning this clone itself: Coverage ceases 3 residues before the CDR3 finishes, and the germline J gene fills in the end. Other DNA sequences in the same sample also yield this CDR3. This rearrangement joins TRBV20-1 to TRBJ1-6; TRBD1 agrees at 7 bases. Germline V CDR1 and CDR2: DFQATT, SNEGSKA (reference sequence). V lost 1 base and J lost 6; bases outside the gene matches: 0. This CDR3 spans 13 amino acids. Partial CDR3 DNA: TGCAGTGCTAGAGGACAGGGTAATTCACCC. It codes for CSARGQGNSP. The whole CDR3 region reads CSARGQGNSPLHF.

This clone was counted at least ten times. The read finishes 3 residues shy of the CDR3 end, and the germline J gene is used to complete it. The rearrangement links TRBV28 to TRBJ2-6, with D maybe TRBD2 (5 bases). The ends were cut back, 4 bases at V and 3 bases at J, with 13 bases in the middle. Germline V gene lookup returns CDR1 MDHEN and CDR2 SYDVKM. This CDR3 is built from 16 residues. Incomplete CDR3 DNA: TGTGCCAGCAGTTATTATCGGGGTAATGGGGCCAACGTC. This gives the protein CASSYYRGNGANV. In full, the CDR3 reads CASSYYRGNGANVLTF.

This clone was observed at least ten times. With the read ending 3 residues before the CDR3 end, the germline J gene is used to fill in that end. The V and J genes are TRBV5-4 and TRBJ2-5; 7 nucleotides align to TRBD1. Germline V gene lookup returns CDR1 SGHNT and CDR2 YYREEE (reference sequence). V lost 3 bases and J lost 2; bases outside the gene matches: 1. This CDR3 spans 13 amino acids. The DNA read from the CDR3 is TGTGCCAGCAGCTCGGGACAGCAAGAGACC. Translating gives CASSSGQQET. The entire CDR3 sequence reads CASSSGQQETQYF.

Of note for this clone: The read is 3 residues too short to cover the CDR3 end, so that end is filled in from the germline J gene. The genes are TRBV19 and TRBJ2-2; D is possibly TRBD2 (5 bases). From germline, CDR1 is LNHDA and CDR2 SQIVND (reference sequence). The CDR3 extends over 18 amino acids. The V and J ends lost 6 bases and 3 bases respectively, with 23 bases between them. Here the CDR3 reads CASSPARRPSPYTGELFF. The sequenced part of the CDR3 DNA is TGTGCCAGTAGCCCGGCCCGGAGGCCTAGCCCCTACACCGGGGAG.

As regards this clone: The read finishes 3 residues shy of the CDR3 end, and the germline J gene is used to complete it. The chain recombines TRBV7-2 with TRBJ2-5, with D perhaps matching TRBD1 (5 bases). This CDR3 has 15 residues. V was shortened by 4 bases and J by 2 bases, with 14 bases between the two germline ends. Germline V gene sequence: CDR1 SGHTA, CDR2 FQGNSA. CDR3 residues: CASSSRGHLQETQYF. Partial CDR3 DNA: TGTGCCAGCAGCTCGCGCGGACACTTACAAGAGACC.

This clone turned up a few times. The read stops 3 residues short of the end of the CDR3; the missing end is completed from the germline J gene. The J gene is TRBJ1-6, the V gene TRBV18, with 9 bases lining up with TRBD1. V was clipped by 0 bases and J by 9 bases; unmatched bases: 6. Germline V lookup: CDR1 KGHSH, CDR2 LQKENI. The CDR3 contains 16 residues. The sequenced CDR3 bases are TGTGCCAGCTCACCACCCGGGGGACAGGGAGGTTCACCC. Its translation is CASSPPGGQGGSP. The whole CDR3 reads CASSPPGGQGGSPLHF.

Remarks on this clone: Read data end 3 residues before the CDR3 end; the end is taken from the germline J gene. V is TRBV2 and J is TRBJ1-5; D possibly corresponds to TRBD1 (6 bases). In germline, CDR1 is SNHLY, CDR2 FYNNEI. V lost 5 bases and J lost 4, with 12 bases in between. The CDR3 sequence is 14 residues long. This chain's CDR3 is CASSTARGNQPQHF. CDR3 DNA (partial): TGTGCCAGCAGTACGGCCAGGGGAAATCAGCCC.